Below are 28 T cell receptor beta chains sequenced from a single sample in a study of OX40 agonist ivuxolimab in advanced cancers. Assay used: immunoSEQ multiplex PCR; TCRdb lists only in-frame clones, some missing. The table has tens of thousands of clones, around 81% seen once. The starting material was CD4+ or CD8+ T cells sorted from blood, obtained in a trial of the OX40 agonist ivuxolimab. The receptors were sampled from an adult with an advanced solid tumor such as melanoma, head and neck, liver or kidney cancer.

The rearrangement uses TRBV14 and TRBJ2-1, with 7 bases fitting TRBD2. V trimming: 0 bases; J trimming: 0 bases; junction bases outside the gene matches: 8. The CDR3 totals 18 residues. Germline values: CDR1 SGHDN, CDR2 FVKESK. CDR3: CASSQDITLAASYNEQFF. The CDR3 DNA sequence: TGTGCCAGCAGCCAAGATATTACTCTAGCGGCCTCCTACAATGAGCAGTTCTTC. The full variable domain, completed using reference TRBV14 and TRBJ2-1, is EAGVTQFPSHSVIEKGQTVTLRCDPISGHDNLYWYRRVMGKEIKFLLHFVKESKQDESGMPNNRFLAERTGGTYSTLKVQPAELEDSGVYFCASSQDITLAASYNEQFFGPGTRLTVL.

The rearrangement links TRBV2 to TRBJ1-1, with D uncertain. This CDR3 is built from 15 residues. The V end was cut by 5 bases, the J end by 1 base, with 14 bases between. Germline loops: CDR1 SNHLY, CDR2 FYNNEI. The CDR3 loop is CASSFSGVRNTEAFF. Here the CDR3 DNA reads TGTGCCAGCAGTTTTAGTGGGGTAAGGAACACTGAAGCTTTCTTT.

The sample holds one count of this clone. The chain links TRBV7-3 to TRBJ2-1, with D perhaps TRBD2 (6 bases). Germline V gene lookup returns CDR1 SGHTA and CDR2 FQGTGA. With 5 bases removed from V and 3 bases from J, the gap between germline ends came to 14 bases. The CDR3 consists of 15 residues. The CDR3 nucleotides read TGTGCCAGCAGCGCCAGGGCGGGATTCTACAATGAGCAGTTCTTC. Encoded protein: CASSARAGFYNEQFF.

This chain uses TRBV7-9 with TRBJ2-4; 13 bases align to TRBD2. Germline loops: CDR1 SEHNR, CDR2 FQNEAQ (reference sequence). After removal of 5 bases from V and 6 bases from J, the junction contained 4 bases not matched to a gene. The CDR3 covers 15 residues. CDR3 DNA sequence: TGTGCCAGCAGCCCTGGGACTAGCGGGGTAAACATTCAGTACTTC. It specifies CASSPGTSGVNIQYF. Filled out from reference TRBV7-9 and TRBJ2-4, the complete variable domain reads DTGVSQNPRHKITKRGQNVTFRCDPISEHNRLYWYRQTLGQGPEFLTYFQNEAQLEKSRLLSDRFSAERPKGSFSTLEIQRTEQGDSAMYLCASSPGTSGVNIQYFGAGTRLSVL.

The genes are TRBV6-4 and TRBJ1-2; D remains ambiguous. Germline CDR1 MRHNA, CDR2 SNTAGT. The germline V and J ends were trimmed by 8 bases and 7 bases, with 11 bases remaining between them. The CDR3 runs 11 residues. This CDR3 is CASLEGGGYTF. The CDR3 nucleotides are TGTGCCAGCTTGGAGGGAGGTGGCTACACCTTC.

This sequence joins TRBV7-2 and TRBJ2-3; tentatively, D is TRBD1 (6 bases). The CDR3 loop spans 14 amino acids. Germline V gene data show CDR1 as SGHTA and CDR2 as FQGNSA. The ends were cut back, 5 bases at V and 2 bases at J, with 11 bases in the middle. The CDR3 is CASSPPGVTDTQYF. CDR3 nucleotides: TGTGCCAGCAGCCCGCCAGGGGTCACAGATACGCAGTATTTT. The whole variable domain, remainder taken from reference TRBV7-2 and TRBJ2-3, is GAGVSQSPSNKVTEKGKDVELRCDPISGHTALYWYRQSLGQGLEFLIYFQGNSAPDKSGLPSDRFSAERTGGSVSTLTIQRTQQEDSAVYLCASSPPGVTDTQYFGPGTRLTVL.

This rearrangement joins TRBV11-2 to TRBJ2-2; D might be TRBD1 (6 bases). Trimming stripped 3 bases from V and 4 bases from J, with 21 bases between. Germline CDR1 SGHAT, CDR2 FQNNGV. The CDR3 covers 18 residues. The CDR3 here is CASSFRLGTTGLTGELFF. Written as DNA, the CDR3 is TGTGCCAGCAGCTTTAGACTTGGGACGACAGGCCTCACCGGGGAGCTGTTTTTT.

The chain employs TRBV6-1 and TRBJ2-7; D remains ambiguous. Germline V gene data show CDR1 as MNHNS and CDR2 as SASEGT. With 2 bases removed from V and 6 bases from J, the gap between germline ends came to 8 bases. This CDR3 is built from 12 residues. This CDR3 is CASSEPLGEQYV. Written as DNA, the CDR3 is TGTGCCAGCAGTGAACCGTTAGGCGAGCAGTACGTC.

This rearrangement joins TRBV28 to TRBJ2-1; 10 nucleotides match TRBD2. The germline CDR1 and CDR2 sequences are MDHEN and SYDVKM. Unmatched junction bases numbered 11, after V lost 4 bases and J lost 5 bases. The CDR3 loop spans 17 amino acids. For the CDR3, the DNA is TGTGCCAGCAGTTACGGACCGCAAGGACTAGCGGACAATGAGCAGTTCTTC. This translates into CASSYGPQGLADNEQFF.

Notes on this clone: Other DNA sequences in this specimen translate into the identical CDR3. The chain couples TRBV28 to TRBJ1-6; 8 bases agree with TRBD1. The CDR3 contains 14 residues. V shed 6 bases, J shed 11 bases, and the junction held 9 bases outside the gene matches. CDR1 MDHEN and CDR2 SYDVKM come from the germline V gene. The CDR3 nucleotides read TGTGCCAGCAGCTTAGGACAGGGCGCGCCACCCCTCCACTTT. It yields the protein CASSLGQGAPPLHF.

The table lists this clone with a few counts. The V gene is TRBV9, the J gene TRBJ2-1, with no clear D. The V and J ends lost 0 bases and 0 bases respectively, with 10 bases between them. The CDR3 runs 16 residues. CDR1 and CDR2 (germline): SGDLS, YYNGEE. For the CDR3, the DNA is TGTGCCAGCAGCGTAGTGTACAAGAGCTCCTACAATGAGCAGTTCTTC. Encoded protein: CASSVVYKSSYNEQFF.

The chain employs TRBV6-6 and TRBJ2-1, with a weak D call TRBD2 (5 bases). The CDR3 consists of 14 residues. The germline V gene encodes CDR1 MNHNY and CDR2 SVGAGI (reference sequence). The ends were cut back, 0 bases at V and 7 bases at J, with 10 bases in the middle. The CDR3 region has the DNA TGTGCCAGCAGTTACTCCGGGGATGGAAATGAGCAGTTCTTC. Residues: CASSYSGDGNEQFF.

CDR3 protein: CASSTLGGSANTGELFF. Written as DNA, the CDR3 is TGTGCCAGCAGTACCCTGGGGGGTAGCGCGAACACCGGGGAGCTGTTTTTT. This rearrangement joins TRBV28 to TRBJ2-2, with TRBD2 as a possible D gene (6 bases). Looked up from germline, CDR1 is MDHEN and CDR2 is SYDVKM. Trimming removed 5 bases at V and 0 bases at J, with 16 bases between. The CDR3 runs 17 residues.

V and J are TRBV2 and TRBJ1-1; tentative D call: TRBD1 (5 bases). The germline V and J ends were trimmed by 7 bases and 11 bases, with 20 bases remaining between them. Germline V gene sequence: CDR1 SNHLY, CDR2 FYNNEI. This CDR3 is built from 13 residues. CDR3 nucleotide sequence: TGTGCCAGCACTCCGAATGGGGGGGAAGAGGCTTTCTTT. This translates into CASTPNGGEEAFF.

V usage is TRBV7-2 and J usage is TRBJ2-7, with D uncertain. CDR1 is SGHTA, CDR2 FQGNSA, per germline. The ends were cut back, 2 bases at V and 0 bases at J, with 8 bases in the middle. This CDR3 has 14 amino acids. Here the CDR3 DNA reads TGTGCCAGCAGCTTACGCGGAGACTCCTACGAGCAGTACTTC. It translates to CASSLRGDSYEQYF.

Notes on this clone: The sample carries other DNA sequences with the same CDR3. The chain recombines TRBV19 with TRBJ1-5; weak D call: TRBD1 (6 bases). The V and J ends lost 6 bases and 7 bases respectively, with 13 bases between them. CDR1 LNHDA and CDR2 SQIVND come from the germline V gene (reference sequence). This CDR3 contains 13 residues. The CDR3 DNA follows: TGTGCCAGTAGGGGGGGCGGGGGGCAGCCCCAGCATTTT. The encoded protein is CASRGGGGQPQHF.

This rearrangement joins TRBV2 to TRBJ1-6; D gene unclear. CDR3 length: 12 amino acids. V was clipped by 7 bases and J by 10 bases, with 11 bases between them. CDR1 SNHLY and CDR2 FYNNEI come from the germline V gene. The CDR3 region is CASNVVGSPLHF. In DNA, the CDR3 is TGTGCCAGCAATGTAGTGGGGTCACCCCTCCACTTT.

CDR3 region: CASSTPGQGIKPQHF. The CDR3 DNA follows: TGTGCCAGTAGTACCCCGGGACAGGGTATCAAGCCCCAGCATTTT. V and J are TRBV19 and TRBJ1-5; 9 bases are shared with TRBD1. J gave up 8 bases and V 4 bases, and 9 bases lay outside the gene matches. Germline CDR1 and CDR2: LNHDA and SQIVND (reference sequence). This CDR3 is built from 15 residues.

The V call is TRBV7-6, the J call TRBJ2-3, with no clear D. CDR3 size: 12 residues. V lost 5 bases and J lost 3, with 6 bases in between. The V gene's germline CDR1 is SGHVS and CDR2 FNYEAQ. CDR3 sequence: CASSPRTDTQYF. As DNA, the CDR3 is TGTGCCAGCAGCCCCAGGACAGATACGCAGTATTTT.

This chain uses TRBV11-1 with TRBJ2-3, with D perhaps assigned TRBD1 or TRBD2 (6 bases each). This CDR3 comprises 15 residues. CDR1 is SGHAT and CDR2 is FQDESV in the germline V gene (reference sequence). V gave up 5 bases and J gave up 3 bases, with 15 bases separating them. Here the CDR3 DNA reads TGTGCCAGCAGCCCCCGCTTAGGGGGGACAGATACGCAGTATTTT. It specifies CASSPRLGGTDTQYF.

The chain is built from TRBV2 and TRBJ1-4; 7 bases are a match to TRBD1. After removal of 6 bases from V and 6 bases from J, the junction contained 7 bases not matched to a gene. CDR3 length equals 14 residues. Germline CDR1 and CDR2: SNHLY and FYNNEI. The CDR3 is CASRSKGADEKLFF. CDR3 coding DNA: TGTGCCAGCAGGTCCAAGGGGGCGGATGAAAAACTGTTTTTT.

The chain has TRBV7-3 and TRBJ2-1; 9 bases align to TRBD2. Unmatched junction bases numbered 5, after V lost 3 bases and J lost 5 bases. The CDR3 extends over 15 amino acids. Germline V gives CDR1 SGHTA, CDR2 FQGTGA. DNA for the CDR3: TGTGCCAGCAGCTTGCTAGCGGGGATGGACAATGAGCAGTTCTTC. It encodes CASSLLAGMDNEQFF.

This clone has a handful of counts. The chain links TRBV6-5 to TRBJ1-6; 8 bases fit TRBD1. Looked up from germline, CDR1 is MNHEY and CDR2 is SVGAGI. The CDR3 is 13 amino acids. The trim removed 5 bases at V and 10 bases at J, leaving 4 bases unmatched. CDR3 residues: CASSGQGGSPLHF. In nucleotides, the CDR3 is TGTGCCAGCAGTGGACAGGGAGGGTCACCCCTCCACTTT.

This clone has a handful of counts. This rearrangement joins TRBV2 to TRBJ2-7; 9 positions match TRBD1. Germline CDR1 SNHLY, CDR2 FYNNEI. CDR3 length: 15 amino acids. V lost 4 bases, J lost 2 bases, and 6 bases stayed unmatched. CDR3 nucleotide sequence: TGTGCCAGCAGTGCGACAGGGGGGGGAACCTACGAGCAGTACGTC. Amino acid sequence: CASSATGGGTYEQYV.

V gene TRBV9 combines with J gene TRBJ2-3, with D unresolved. Germline V gene lookup returns CDR1 SGDLS and CDR2 YYNGEE. This CDR3 is 13 amino acids long. The V and J ends lost 0 bases and 7 bases respectively, with 9 bases between them. CDR3 sequence: CASSVGDLYTQYF. In DNA, the CDR3 is TGTGCCAGCAGCGTAGGCGACTTATATACGCAGTATTTT.

A single count supports this clone. This sequence joins TRBV30 and TRBJ2-6, with unresolved D. CDR3 length: 13 residues. V shed 4 bases and J shed 4 bases, with 8 bases lying between them. The germline V gene encodes CDR1 GTSNPN and CDR2 SVGIG (reference sequence). The CDR3 here is CAWKHAGANVLTF. The CDR3 nucleotides read TGTGCCTGGAAACACGCAGGGGCCAACGTCCTGACTTTC.

The chain uses TRBV6-5 and TRBJ2-3; 9 bases agree with TRBD2. The CDR3 sequence is 15 residues long. CDR1 is MNHEY, CDR2 SVGAGI, per germline. Trimming at V came to 5 bases and at J to 0 bases, leaving 3 bases not matched to a gene. The CDR3 bases are TGTGCCAGCAGTCTAGCGGGGTTAAGCACAGATACGCAGTATTTT. Encoded protein: CASSLAGLSTDTQYF.

The V call is TRBV7-8, the J call TRBJ2-5; D may match TRBD1 or TRBD2 (6 bases each). V was shortened by 5 bases and J by 4 bases, with 14 bases between the two germline ends. This CDR3 has 14 residues. Per the germline V gene, CDR1 is SGHVS and CDR2 is FQNEAQ. The CDR3 here is CASSERGGGETQYF. In DNA, the CDR3 is TGTGCCAGCAGCGAACGAGGGGGAGGAGAGACCCAGTACTTC.